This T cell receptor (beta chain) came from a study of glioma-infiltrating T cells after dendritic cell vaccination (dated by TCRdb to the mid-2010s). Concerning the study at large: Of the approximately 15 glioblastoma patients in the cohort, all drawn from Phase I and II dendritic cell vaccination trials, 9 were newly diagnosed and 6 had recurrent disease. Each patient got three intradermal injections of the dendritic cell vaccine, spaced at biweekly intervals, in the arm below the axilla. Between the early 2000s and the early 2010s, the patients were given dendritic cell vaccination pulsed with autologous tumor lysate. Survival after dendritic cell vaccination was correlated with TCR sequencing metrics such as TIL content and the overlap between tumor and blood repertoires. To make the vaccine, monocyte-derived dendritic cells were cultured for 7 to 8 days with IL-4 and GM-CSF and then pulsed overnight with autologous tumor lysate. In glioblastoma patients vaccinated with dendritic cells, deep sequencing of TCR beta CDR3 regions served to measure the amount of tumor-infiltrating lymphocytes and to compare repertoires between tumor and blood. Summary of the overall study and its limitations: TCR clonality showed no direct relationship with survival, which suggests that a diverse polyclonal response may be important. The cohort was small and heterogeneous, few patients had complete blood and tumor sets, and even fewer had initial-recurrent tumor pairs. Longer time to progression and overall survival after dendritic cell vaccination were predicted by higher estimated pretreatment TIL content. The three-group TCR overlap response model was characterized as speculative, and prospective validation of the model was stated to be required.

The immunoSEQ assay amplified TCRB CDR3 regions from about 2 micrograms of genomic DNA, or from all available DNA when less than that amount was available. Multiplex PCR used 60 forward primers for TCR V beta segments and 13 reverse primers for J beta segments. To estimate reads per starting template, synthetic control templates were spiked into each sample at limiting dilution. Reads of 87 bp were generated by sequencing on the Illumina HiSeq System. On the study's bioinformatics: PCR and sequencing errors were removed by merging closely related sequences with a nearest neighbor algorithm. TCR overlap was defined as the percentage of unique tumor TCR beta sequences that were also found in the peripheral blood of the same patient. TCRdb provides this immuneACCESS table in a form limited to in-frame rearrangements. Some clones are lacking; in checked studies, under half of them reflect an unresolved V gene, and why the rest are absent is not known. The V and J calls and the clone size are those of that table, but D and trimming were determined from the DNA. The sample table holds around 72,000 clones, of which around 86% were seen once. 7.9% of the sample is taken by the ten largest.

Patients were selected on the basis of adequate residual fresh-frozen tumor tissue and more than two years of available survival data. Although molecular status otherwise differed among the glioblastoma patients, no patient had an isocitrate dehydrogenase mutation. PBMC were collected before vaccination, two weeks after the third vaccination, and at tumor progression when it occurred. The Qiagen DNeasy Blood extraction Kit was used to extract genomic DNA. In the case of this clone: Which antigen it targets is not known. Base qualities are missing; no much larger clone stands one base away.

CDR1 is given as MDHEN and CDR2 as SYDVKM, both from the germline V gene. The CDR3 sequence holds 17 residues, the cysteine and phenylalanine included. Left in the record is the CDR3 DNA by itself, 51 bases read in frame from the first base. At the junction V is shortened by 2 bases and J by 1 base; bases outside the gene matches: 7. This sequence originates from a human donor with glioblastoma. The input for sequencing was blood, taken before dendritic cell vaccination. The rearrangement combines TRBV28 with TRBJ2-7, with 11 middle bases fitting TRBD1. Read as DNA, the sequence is TGTGCCAGCAGTTTAACCCAGGGACAGGGGGTATCCTACGAGCAGTACTTC. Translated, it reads CASSLTQGQGVSYEQYF.